A selection of T cell receptor beta chains follows, all from one sample in a study of blood T cell repertoires in COVID-19. Data came from immunoSEQ multiplex PCR; TCRdb stores just in-frame clones and leaves some out. The sample lists a few hundred thousand clones, 86% occurring once. The sequencing sample was made of peripheral blood. The receptors here all came from a man in his 60s with acute or convalescent COVID-19. Both conserved end residues are part of each CDR3. Only some rows state a clone size, as once, few, many or a class for expanded clones.

abundance	v_gene	j_gene	CDR3aa
.	TRBV10-3	TRBJ2-7	CAISPSGSGEQYF
.	TRBV30	TRBJ2-7	CAWSPGYEQYF
.	TRBV28	TRBJ1-2	CASSPSMVGLGYTF
.	TRBV7-3	TRBJ1-1	CASSLTGAGRTEAFF
.	TRBV5-6	TRBJ1-3	CASSLARNTIYF
.	TRBV28	TRBJ1-5	CASRRQMSNQPQHF
.	TRBV30	TRBJ2-7	CAWSPRDYEQYF
.	TRBV28	TRBJ2-5	CASSLLAGAFQETQYF
.	TRBV5-1	TRBJ2-7	CASSRGTGGGIDEQYF
.	TRBV7-9	TRBJ2-1	CAKSRSGTGDNNEQFF
.	TRBV6-5	TRBJ1-5	CASRADRQQNQPQHF
.	TRBV7-3	TRBJ1-1	CASRPQRRGRGLNTEAFF
.	TRBV6-2/TRBV6-3	TRBJ2-7	CASSYTSRYEQYF
.	TRBV12-3/TRBV12-4	TRBJ1-2	CASSRGLGYTF
few	TRBV3-1/TRBV3-2	TRBJ1-1	CASSRALGGNTEAFF
once	TRBV24-1	TRBJ2-3	CATSDWSSGKADTQYF
.	TRBV11-1	TRBJ2-7	CASSWETGAYEQYF
.	TRBV6-5	TRBJ1-1	CATYAAPTEAFF
.	TRBV11-3	TRBJ2-1	CASSTRTSGTYNEQFF
.	TRBV7-6	TRBJ2-7	CASSNLGTSGRSYEQYF
.	TRBV9	TRBJ2-2	CASSPQGLGELFF
.	TRBV6-6	TRBJ2-2	CASSPEGVGELFF
once	TRBV11-2	TRBJ1-2	CASSFAGAGYGYTF